This TCR beta chain was found in a study of blood T cell repertoires in COVID-19. The V segment lost 5 bases and the J segment 1 base; nucleotides outside the gene matches: 13. In germline, CDR1 is LNHDA, CDR2 SQIVND (reference sequence). This CDR3 has 18 amino acids. Adults between about 18 and 95 years of age took part from 20 to 25 US areas. Repertoires were generated with immunoSEQ multiplex PCR, while TCRdb's copy carries only in-frame clones and drops some. The repertoire consists of 450,000 to 500,000 clones, with about nine tenths occurring once and the leading ten covering roughly 0.7%. The V and J genes are TRBV19 and TRBJ2-3, with TRBD1 matching over 9 bases. The source of this sequence is a woman younger than 30 who had recovered from COVID-19. The sample was PBMCs or T cells enriched from blood (not recorded which). The CDR3 nucleotides read TGTGCCAGTAGTCGGGACAGGGTGATCATTTATCGCACAGATACGCAGTATTTT. It encodes CASSRDRVIIYRTDTQYF.